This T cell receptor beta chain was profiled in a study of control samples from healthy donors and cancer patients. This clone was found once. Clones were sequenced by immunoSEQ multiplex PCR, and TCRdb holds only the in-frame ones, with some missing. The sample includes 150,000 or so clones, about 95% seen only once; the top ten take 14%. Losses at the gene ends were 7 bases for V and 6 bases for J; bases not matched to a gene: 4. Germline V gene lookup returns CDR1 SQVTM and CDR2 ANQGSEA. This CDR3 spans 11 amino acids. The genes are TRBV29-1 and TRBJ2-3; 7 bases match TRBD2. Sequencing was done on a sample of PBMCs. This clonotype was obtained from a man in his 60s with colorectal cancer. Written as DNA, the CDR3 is TGCAGCGCCGGGGGGAGGGATACGCAGTATTTT. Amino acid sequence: CSAGGRDTQYF.